Shown below are 20 T cell receptor beta chains from a single sample sequenced in a study of blood T cells in healthy people across ages. Using a J-beta primer mix together with a sample-barcoded 5' primer, a second PCR was run for about 6 to 12 cycles. TCRdb passed the 5' RACE reads through MiXCR, listing each CDR3 protein once. The table records 1.5 million to 2 million distinct CDR3 sequences, about 30% of them present only once. Material for sequencing was blood. These receptors were obtained from a woman in her twenties or thirties in good health.

This chain connects TRBV6-5 to TRBJ2-1; TRBD1 is a possible D gene (6 bases). CDR3 length: 15 amino acids. V lost 5 bases to trimming and J lost 2 bases, with 13 bases between them. CDR1 and CDR2 (germline): MNHEY, SVGAGI. The CDR3 region has the DNA TGTGCCAGCAGTAAACTGACAGGAACCTACAATGAGCAGTTCTTC. Residues: CASSKLTGTYNEQFF.

Concerning this clonotype itself: A read error is possible here, since a much larger clone lies one base away. CDR3 protein: CAGSPLALQSGEQFF. The CDR3 bases are TGTGCCGGCAGCCCGCTAGCTCTCCAATCGGGTGAGCAGTTCTTC. V gene TRBV7-9 combines with J gene TRBJ2-1; the D gene is possibly TRBD2 (5 bases). Per germline, CDR1 SEHNR and CDR2 FQNEAQ (reference sequence). This CDR3 has 15 amino acids.

This clonotype was counted between two and nine times. The chain combines TRBV28 with TRBJ2-7; the match to TRBD1 covers 8 bases. The CDR3 totals 13 residues. CDR1 MDHEN and CDR2 SYDVKM come from the germline V gene. V lost 5 bases and J lost 6; bases outside the gene matches: 6. The DNA for the CDR3 is TGTGCCAGCAGTACAGGGGGGTCGGTCGAGCAGTACTTC. It yields the protein CASSTGGSVEQYF.

This clonotype was recorded a few times. This rearrangement joins TRBV7-2 to TRBJ1-2, with D unclear. Trimming took 1 base from V and 0 from J, leaving 6 bases between them. Per the germline V gene, CDR1 is SGHTA and CDR2 is FQGNSA. This CDR3 has 14 amino acids. The chain's CDR3 is CASSLEFANYGYTF. The CDR3 DNA sequence: TGTGCCAGCAGCTTAGAATTTGCTAACTATGGCTACACCTTC.

This clonotype was seen ten or more times. The genes are TRBV4-2 and TRBJ2-1, with TRBD2 as a possible D gene (6 bases). The germline V gene encodes CDR1 LGHNA and CDR2 YNFKEQ. CDR3 length equals 13 residues. Trimming took off 1 base at V and 9 bases at J, with 10 bases between the two ends. The CDR3 region has the DNA TGTGCCAGCAGCCAAGGGGACTCACCTGAGCAGTTCTTC. Its protein product is CASSQGDSPEQFF.

In its sample, this clonotype was seen many times. The rearrangement uses TRBV2 and TRBJ2-3; D is unresolved. The V end lost 9 bases, the J end lost 2 bases, and 12 bases lay between the germline ends. This CDR3 has 13 residues. Germline V lookup: CDR1 SNHLY, CDR2 FYNNEI. CDR3 loop: CARDGVSTDTQYF. In nucleotides, the CDR3 is TGTGCCAGAGACGGAGTTTCCACAGATACGCAGTATTTT. The full variable domain, with the rest looked up from reference TRBV2 and TRBJ2-3, is EPEVTQTPSHQVTQMGQEVILRCVPISNHLYFYWYRQILGQKVEFLVSFYNNEISEKSEIFDDQFSVERPDGSNFTLKIRSTKLEDSAMYFCARDGVSTDTQYFGPGTRLTVL.

In its sample, this clonotype was seen a few times. The rearrangement joins TRBV4-1 to TRBJ2-7, with 8 nucleotides matching TRBD1. V trimming: 0 bases; J trimming: 2 bases; junction bases outside the gene matches: 6. This CDR3 has 16 residues. Germline CDR1 and CDR2: MGHRA and YSYEKL. The CDR3 spells CASSQETGTGAYEQYF. The CDR3 nucleotides read TGCGCCAGCAGCCAAGAAACCGGGACAGGAGCCTACGAGCAGTACTTC.

About this clonotype: At one end the junction does not follow the germline gene, possibly because of a read error. The CDR3 region is CAGRNRDGANYGYTF. The CDR3 nucleotides read TGTGCCGGCAGGAACCGGGACGGAGCTAACTATGGCTACACCTTC. The J gene is TRBJ1-2, the V gene TRBV6-6; tentatively, D is TRBD1 (5 bases). Germline V CDR1 and CDR2: MNHNY, SVGAGI (reference sequence). CDR3 length: 15 residues.

V gene TRBV12-3 or TRBV12-4 combines with J gene TRBJ2-1; 12 nucleotides match TRBD1. V lost 5 bases to trimming and J lost 7 bases; unmatched junction nucleotides: 9. CDR3 length equals 16 residues. The CDR3: CASSKIPGQGANEQFF. DNA of the CDR3: TGTGCCAGCAGTAAAATACCGGGACAGGGGGCTAATGAGCAGTTCTTC.

This clonotype has a handful of counts. The rearrangement joins TRBV7-2 to TRBJ1-2, with D possibly TRBD1 on 5 matching bases. The CDR3 totals 15 residues. The V end was cut by 1 base, the J end by 4 bases, with 13 bases between. Germline V gene lookup returns CDR1 SGHTA and CDR2 FQGNSA. CDR3 bases: TGTGCCAGCAGCTTAGTAGGGACGGGCTTCTATGGCTACACCTTC. It specifies CASSLVGTGFYGYTF.

As to this clonotype: This sequence may be a read error, since a much larger clone differs from it by one base. The chain has TRBV5-1 and TRBJ1-2, with D hard to call. V lost 3 bases and J 2 bases, leaving 8 bases between the germline ends. This CDR3 has 13 amino acids. Germline assignment: CDR1 SGHRS and CDR2 YFSETQ. The DNA for the CDR3 is TGCGCCAGCAGCTCGGAGGACAACTATGGCTACACCTTC. This encodes CASSSEDNYGYTF.

V usage is TRBV7-2 and J usage is TRBJ2-1; D could derive from TRBD1 or TRBD2 (5 bases each). CDR1 and CDR2 (germline): SGHTA, FQGNSA. CDR3 length equals 18 residues. The V gene lost 8 bases and the J gene lost 2 bases, with 25 bases spanning the gap. CDR3 nucleotides: TGTGCCAGCTTAGTAACCAGTCTTCGCTTGGGGGCCTACAATGAGCAGTTCTTC. The encoded protein is CASLVTSLRLGAYNEQFF.

This clonotype has more than one count but fewer than ten. CDR3 DNA sequence: TGCAGCGCTGGGGACAGGGGAAAGGGTAGTAATGAGCAGTTCTTC. It yields the protein CSAGDRGKGSNEQFF. The genes are TRBV29-1 and TRBJ2-1, with 10 bases lining up with TRBD1. CDR1 is SQVTM and CDR2 is ANQGSEA in the germline V gene. CDR3 length: 15 residues. V was pared by 7 bases and J by 7 bases, with 13 bases of the junction left unmatched.

This clonotype was seen a handful of times. The rearrangement uses TRBV7-6 and TRBJ2-4; TRBD2 aligns across 8 bases. V was pared by 5 bases and J by 13 bases, with 22 bases of the junction left unmatched. Germline V gene lookup returns CDR1 SGHVS and CDR2 FNYEAQ. This CDR3 comprises 17 residues. CDR3 residues: CASSPEVWTSRDNEQYF. For the CDR3, the DNA is TGTGCCAGCAGCCCGGAGGTCTGGACTAGCAGAGACAATGAGCAGTACTTC.

The chain combines TRBV7-9 with TRBJ2-1; 10 bases agree with TRBD2. The length of the CDR3 is 16 residues. Germline V CDR1 and CDR2: SEHNR, FQNEAQ (reference sequence). V lost 1 base to trimming and J lost 1 base; unmatched junction nucleotides: 1. The DNA of the CDR3 is TGTGCCAGCAGCTTAGAGCGGGGGGGGTCCTACAATGAGCAGTTCTTC. It is translated as CASSLERGGSYNEQFF.

This clonotype was observed a handful of times. The chain is built from TRBV12-3 or TRBV12-4 and TRBJ2-7; TRBD2 aligns across 7 bases. This CDR3 comprises 15 residues. V was clipped by 6 bases and J by 0 bases; unmatched bases: 8. CDR3 DNA: TGTGCCAGCAGCACAAGAGGGGAGGGCTCCTACGAGCAGTACTTC. Protein sequence: CASSTRGEGSYEQYF.

As to this clonotype: This may stem from a read error, because a much larger clone lies one nucleotide away. V is TRBV6-1 and J is TRBJ2-5, with D possibly being TRBD2 (5 bases). Near its end, the DNA agrees better with TRBJ2-7, so the J call may be wrong. CDR3 length: 13 amino acids. Per germline, CDR1 MNHNS and CDR2 SASEGT. CDR3: CASSDTRTCEQYF. DNA of the CDR3: TGTGCCAGCAGCGATACTAGGACCTGCGAGCAGTACTTC.

The CDR3, as DNA: TGTGCCAGCGCTCCCGGGACAGGAGAAGAGACCCAGTACTTC. Its translation: CASAPGTGEETQYF. This chain connects TRBV2 to TRBJ2-5, with 8 positions matching TRBD1. Trimming at V came to 8 bases and at J to 3 bases, leaving 8 bases not matched to a gene. This CDR3 is built from 14 residues. Germline assignment: CDR1 SNHLY and CDR2 FYNNEI.

The genes are TRBV7-2 and TRBJ2-5, with D tentatively TRBD2 (5 bases). CDR1 is SGHTA and CDR2 is FQGNSA in the germline V gene. This CDR3 is 13 amino acids long. The ends were cut back, 5 bases at V and 9 bases at J, with 16 bases in the middle. The CDR3: CASSTQALEAQYF. DNA for the CDR3: TGTGCCAGCAGCACTCAAGCTTTGGAGGCCCAGTACTTC.

The rearrangement joins TRBV27 to TRBJ2-7; 7 bases line up with TRBD1. The CDR3 sequence is 13 residues long. Germline-derived CDR1 and CDR2 are MNHEY and SMNVEV (reference sequence). Germline trimming cut 6 bases from V and 4 bases from J; bases unmatched to any gene: 6. In DNA, the CDR3 is TGTGCCAGCAGGGACAGGAACCTTTACGAGCAGTACTTC. Protein product: CASRDRNLYEQYF.